Sequencing of this TCR beta chain was carried out in a study of T cells in Graves' hyperthyroidism and ophthalmopathy. Researchers amplified the TCR beta CDR3 regions from RNA transcripts. First-round RT-PCR of the TCR CDR3 relied on the HTBI primer set. Each CDR3 protein gets one entry after TCRdb re-called the multiplex PCR reads with MiXCR. The sample records roughly 660,000 distinct CDR3 sequences, approximately 15% being singletons. This clonotype appeared many times. The CDR3 totals 15 residues. CDR1 is MDHEN, CDR2 SYDVKM, per germline. V shed 5 bases and J 4 bases; nucleotides not matched to a gene: 6. Exclusion of a patient resulted from uncontrolled infection, other autoimmune disease, pregnancy or lactation.

This receptor was obtained from a man aged 50-59 years with Graves' hyperthyroidism. J is TRBJ1-5 and V is TRBV28, with 9 bases aligning to TRBD1. The sample comprised blood. The chain's CDR3 is CASSGGTGRNQPQHF. The CDR3 region has the DNA TGTGCCAGCAGTGGGGGGACAGGGCGAAATCAGCCCCAGCATTTT.